Given below is one T cell receptor (beta chain) in context. CDR3 length equals 15 residues. Germline CDR1 is SGHVS and CDR2 is FQNEAQ. The V gene lost 8 bases and the J gene lost 4 bases, with 17 bases spanning the gap. The CDR3 regions of TCR beta were amplified from RNA transcripts. Initially, a first-round RT-PCR of the TCR CDR3 employed the HTBI primer set. TCRdb re-analysed the multiplex PCR reads in MiXCR, keeping a single row per CDR3 protein. The data show 650,000 to 750,000 distinct CDR3 sequences, 14% seen once. The source of the sample is a study of T cells in Graves' hyperthyroidism and ophthalmopathy.

This receptor was obtained from a woman between 18 and 30 years old with Graves' hyperthyroidism. Sequencing input: blood. The rearrangement links TRBV7-8 to TRBJ2-2; tentatively, D is TRBD2 (5 bases). CDR3 region: CASSLIRGLTGELFF. The DNA of the CDR3 is TGTGCCAGCTCACTTATTCGGGGTCTCACCGGGGAGCTGTTTTTT. Combining the CDR3 with reference TRBV7-8 and TRBJ2-2 gives the whole variable domain GAGVSQSPRYKVAKRGQDVALRCDPISGHVSLFWYQQALGQGPEFLTYFQNEAQLDKSGLPSDRFFAERPEGSVSTLKIQRTQQEDSAVYLCASSLIRGLTGELFFGEGSRLTVL.